This T cell receptor beta chain was recovered during a study of T cell repertoires in cytomegalovirus infection. Study information: Both a matching HLA type and CMV infection were indicated by public TCR beta signatures.

Findings and caveats of the study: The cumulative frequency of public TCR beta families identified carriers of CMV plus the relevant HLA. Ex vivo, HLA-C-restricted CMV-specific TCR beta clonotypes prevailed over the rest of the response.

This CDR3 comprises 19 residues. CDR1 and CDR2 from the germline V gene are SGHTA and FQGNSA. V was pared by 6 bases and J by 0 bases, with 16 bases of the junction left unmatched. TCRdb fed the reads into MiXCR, producing one record per CDR3 protein. Among approximately 260,000 distinct CDR3 sequences listed, about 18% were seen once. At least ten counts were recorded for this clonotype. Antigen specificity is unknown. This TCR was sampled from a human donor in good health (CMV status not recorded). Some clones in this sample may be carry-over from other donors' samples. Sequencing was carried out using CD8+ T cells from PBMCs. The V and J genes are TRBV7-2 and TRBJ1-1, with 10 bases fitting TRBD1. This chain's CDR3 is CASRYKTGTGVPLNTEAFF. In DNA form, the CDR3 reads TGTGCCAGCAGATATAAAACCGGGACAGGGGTTCCCCTGAACACTGAAGCTTTCTTT. Full variable domain (missing parts from reference TRBV7-2 and TRBJ1-1): GAGVSQSPSNKVTEKGKDVELRCDPISGHTALYWYRQSLGQGLEFLIYFQGNSAPDKSGLPSDRFSAERTGGSVSTLTIQRTQQEDSAVYLCASRYKTGTGVPLNTEAFFGQGTRLTVV.